Following are 27 T cell receptor beta chains from one sample sequenced in a study of T cell repertoires in ileal Crohn's disease. Surgical specimens yielded lamina propria lymphocytes, which were density-gradient separated and then sorted. Profiled with immunoSEQ multiplex PCR; TCRdb holds only in-frame clones, not every one. Of some 3,000 clones listed, around 73% are singletons. Sequencing was performed on CD4+ T cells sorted from the ileum. The receptors originated from an adult with Crohn's disease.

V usage is TRBV5-4 and J usage is TRBJ1-2; the D is unclear. Trimming took 4 bases from V and 4 from J, leaving 14 bases between them. CDR3 length: 14 residues. Germline V CDR1 and CDR2: SGHNT, YYREEE (reference sequence). The CDR3 bases are TGTGCCAGCAGCGAAAAGTCCCTACCCTATGGCTACACCTTC. It translates to CASSEKSLPYGYTF.

V usage is TRBV28 and J usage is TRBJ1-6; 7 bases are a match to TRBD1. Losses at the gene ends were 5 bases for V and 8 bases for J; bases not matched to a gene: 6. Germline V gene data show CDR1 as MDHEN and CDR2 as SYDVKM. The CDR3 is 14 amino acids. As DNA, the CDR3 is TGTGCCAGCAGTCTCGACAGGGTTTATTCACCCCTCCACTTT. As protein: CASSLDRVYSPLHF.

V is TRBV2 and J is TRBJ2-1; no clear D gene. Trimming removed 5 bases from V and 5 bases from J, with 10 bases in between. This CDR3 is 13 amino acids long. Germline-derived CDR1 and CDR2 are SNHLY and FYNNEI. The CDR3 sequence: CASSLNADNEQFF. CDR3 coding DNA: TGTGCCAGCAGTCTCAATGCAGACAATGAGCAGTTCTTC.

This clone ranks as large. The chain couples TRBV7-3 to TRBJ1-1; D gene unclear. Germline lookup yields CDR1 SGHTA and CDR2 FQGTGA. The CDR3 totals 12 residues. Between the trimmed V and J ends, which lost 0 bases and 7 bases, there was a span of 6 bases. The CDR3 sequence is CASSLTAGEAFF. CDR3 in DNA: TGTGCCAGCAGCTTAACCGCCGGTGAAGCTTTCTTT.

V usage is TRBV10-1 and J usage is TRBJ2-5; weak D call: TRBD2 (5 bases). Trimming shortened V by 2 bases and J by 9 bases, and 16 bases separated the two germline ends. CDR3 size: 14 residues. Looked up from germline, CDR1 is WNHNN and CDR2 is SYGVQD (reference sequence). CDR3 nucleotides: TGCGCCAGCAGTGAGACTGTTCCTGGAGGAGCCCAGTACTTC. It specifies CASSETVPGGAQYF.

The J gene is TRBJ2-2, the V gene TRBV5-1, with D possibly TRBD1 on 5 matching bases. There are 15 residues in the CDR3. Per the germline V gene, CDR1 is SGHRS and CDR2 is YFSETQ. Trimming cost V 2 bases and J 6 bases, with 14 bases left between them. CDR3 nucleotide sequence: TGCGCCAGCAGCTTATTAGGGGTGGATGCCGGGGAGCTGTTTTTT. Translating it yields CASSLLGVDAGELFF. Combining the CDR3 with reference TRBV5-1 and TRBJ2-2 gives the whole variable domain KAGVTQTPRYLIKTRGQQVTLSCSPISGHRSVSWYQQTPGQGLQFLFEYFSETQRNKGNFPGRFSGRQFSNSRSEMNVSTLELGDSALYLCASSLLGVDAGELFFGEGSRLTVL.

The CDR3 here is CASSLEGTEVETQYF. CDR3 DNA sequence: TGTGCCAGCAGCTTAGAAGGGACTGAAGTGGAGACCCAGTACTTC. The chain is built from TRBV7-9 and TRBJ2-5; weak D call: TRBD2 (6 bases). Germline V lookup: CDR1 SEHNR, CDR2 FQNEAQ (reference sequence). The germline V and J ends were trimmed by 1 base and 5 bases, with 14 bases remaining between them. This CDR3 spans 15 amino acids.

This sequence joins TRBV5-1 and TRBJ2-5; tentatively, D is TRBD1 (7 bases). The V and J ends lost 4 bases and 2 bases respectively, with 12 bases between them. Germline values: CDR1 SGHRS, CDR2 YFSETQ. This CDR3 contains 14 residues. CDR3 DNA: TGCGCCAGCAGCGGCGGGACAGTGCAAGAGACCCAGTACTTC. The encoded protein is CASSGGTVQETQYF.

This chain links TRBV15 with TRBJ2-1; TRBD1 matches 10 bases. CDR1 and CDR2 (germline): LNHNV, YYDKDF (reference sequence). The CDR3 consists of 15 residues. J gave up 3 bases and V 8 bases, and 7 bases lay outside the gene matches. The chain's CDR3 is CATVPGQGNYNEQFF. As DNA, the CDR3 is TGTGCCACCGTTCCGGGACAGGGGAACTACAATGAGCAGTTCTTC.

This clone was counted a few times. The CDR3: CASSLSGPNTEAFF. The CDR3 DNA reads as TGTGCCAGCAGCTTAAGCGGGCCCAACACTGAAGCTTTCTTT. The rearrangement uses TRBV7-3 and TRBJ1-1, with D hard to call. Germline V gene sequence: CDR1 SGHTA, CDR2 FQGTGA. V was clipped by 1 base and J by 2 bases, with 8 bases between them. CDR3 length: 14 amino acids. The full variable domain, rest sourced from reference TRBV7-3 and TRBJ1-1, is GAGVSQTPSNKVTEKGKYVELRCDPISGHTALYWYRQSLGQGPEFLIYFQGTGAADDSGLPNDRFFAVRPEGSVSTLKIQRTERGDSAVYLCASSLSGPNTEAFFGQGTRLTVV.

This rearrangement joins TRBV10-3 to TRBJ2-7, with TRBD1 matching 11 bases. V lost 6 bases to trimming and J lost 5 bases; unmatched junction nucleotides: 3. CDR1 and CDR2 from the germline V gene are ENHRY and SYGVKD. CDR3 size: 13 residues. The CDR3 here is CAIRGQGVNEQYF. The CDR3 coding sequence is TGTGCCATCAGGGGACAGGGGGTCAACGAGCAGTACTTC.

This clone showed up just a few times. This chain links TRBV5-4 with TRBJ1-6; 9 bases line up with TRBD1. J was trimmed by 10 bases and V by 4 bases; bases with no gene match: 9. CDR1 is SGHNT and CDR2 is YYREEE in the germline V gene (reference sequence). This CDR3 is built from 15 residues. The CDR3 sequence is CASSHTGGGWSPLHF. The CDR3 coding sequence is TGTGCCAGCAGCCATACAGGGGGCGGGTGGTCACCCCTCCACTTT.

About this clone itself: Other DNA sequences in this sample translate to the same CDR3. V and J are TRBV28 and TRBJ1-2, with D possibly matching TRBD1 (6 bases). Trimming took off 4 bases at V and 8 bases at J, with 17 bases between the two ends. The CDR3 is made up of 14 amino acids. CDR1 and CDR2 (germline): MDHEN, SYDVKM. CDR3 loop: CASSWLGGGGGYTF. CDR3 bases: TGTGCCAGCAGTTGGCTCGGGGGCGGGGGGGGCTACACCTTC.

The chain employs TRBV5-5 and TRBJ1-2, with a possible D match to TRBD1 (5 bases). CDR1 is SGHKS, CDR2 YYEKEE, per germline (reference sequence). Between the trimmed V and J ends, which lost 3 bases and 8 bases, there was a span of 20 bases. This CDR3 has 15 residues. CDR3 protein: CASSSGGGVIYGYTF. The CDR3 nucleotides read TGTGCCAGCAGCTCCGGGGGAGGGGTGATCTACGGCTACACCTTC.

The chain uses TRBV7-3 and TRBJ1-4, with a weak D call TRBD1 (5 bases). Germline values: CDR1 SGHTA, CDR2 FQGTGA. Trimming took 8 bases from V and 7 from J, leaving 14 bases between them. The CDR3 runs 13 residues. The CDR3 loop is CASASRGSEKLFF. CDR3 in DNA: TGTGCCAGCGCATCAAGGGGCTCTGAAAAACTGTTTTTT.

This clone is a singleton in its sample. The V and J genes are TRBV6-5 and TRBJ1-1; a possible D gene is TRBD1 (5 bases). This CDR3 has 11 amino acids. Between the trimmed V and J ends, which lost 5 bases and 8 bases, there was a span of 9 bases. CDR1 and CDR2 (germline): MNHEY, SVGAGI. CDR3 region: CASSNGGEAFF. The CDR3 coding sequence is TGTGCCAGCAGTAATGGGGGGGAAGCTTTCTTT.

This clone showed up just once. The chain has TRBV27 and TRBJ2-3; D perhaps matches TRBD1 (5 bases). The CDR3 runs to 15 residues. V gave up 2 bases and J gave up 6 bases, with 15 bases separating them. Germline CDR1 is MNHEY and CDR2 is SMNVEV (reference sequence). As DNA, the CDR3 is TGTGCCAGCAGTTTAAAGAGCGCCCCAGGGGATACGCAGTATTTT. It is translated as CASSLKSAPGDTQYF.

This rearrangement joins TRBV19 to TRBJ1-1; D gene uncertain. The V end lost 3 bases, the J end lost 3 bases, and 14 bases lay between the germline ends. Germline V CDR1 and CDR2: LNHDA, SQIVND (reference sequence). This CDR3 region has 15 residues. The CDR3 spells CASSMVGLSDTEAFF. DNA of the CDR3: TGTGCCAGTAGTATGGTTGGGCTGTCGGACACTGAAGCTTTCTTT.

This clone has just a few counts. The chain is built from TRBV7-6 and TRBJ2-3; D ambiguous. The CDR3 consists of 14 residues. The V gene lost 5 bases and the J gene lost 4 bases, with 13 bases spanning the gap. Germline-derived CDR1 and CDR2 are SGHVS and FNYEAQ. CDR3 bases: TGTGCCAGCAGCCCCAATCTAGTCGCAGATACGCAGTATTTT. It encodes CASSPNLVADTQYF.

The chain recombines TRBV6-1 with TRBJ1-2, with D tentatively TRBD1 (6 bases). CDR1 and CDR2 from the germline V gene are MNHNS and SASEGT. V lost 4 bases and J 4 bases, leaving 19 bases between the germline ends. The CDR3 runs to 16 residues. CDR3: CASSASLSQGSYGYTF. The CDR3 DNA reads TGTGCCAGCAGTGCTTCCTTATCACAGGGTTCCTATGGCTACACCTTC.

The rearrangement uses TRBV5-6 and TRBJ1-6; 8 bases are a match to TRBD1. The CDR3 has 14 amino acids. CDR1 is SGHDT and CDR2 is YYEEEE in the germline V gene. Trimming at V came to 4 bases and at J to 10 bases, leaving 7 bases not matched to a gene. The CDR3 sequence is CASSQGQVDSPLHF. The CDR3 region has the DNA TGTGCCAGCAGCCAGGGACAGGTGGACTCACCCCTCCACTTT.

The chain is built from TRBV28 and TRBJ1-2; D possibly corresponds to TRBD1 (6 bases). The CDR3 length is 14 residues. Between the trimmed V and J ends, which lost 5 bases and 6 bases, there was a span of 16 bases. Looked up from germline, CDR1 is MDHEN and CDR2 is SYDVKM. CDR3 DNA sequence: TGTGCCAGCAGTAAGGGACACCAACTGCATGGCTACACCTTC. Translating gives CASSKGHQLHGYTF.

This clone has a single count. The chain carries TRBV2 and TRBJ1-6; 7 bases align to TRBD1. V lost 7 bases, J lost 7 bases, and 7 bases stayed unmatched. The CDR3 length is 14 residues. Per the germline V gene, CDR1 is SNHLY and CDR2 is FYNNEI. CDR3 region: CASNLDRSNSPLHF. CDR3 bases: TGTGCCAGCAACCTGGACAGGAGCAATTCACCCCTCCACTTT.

The rearrangement links TRBV19 to TRBJ2-3; D is perhaps TRBD2 (5 bases). The V gene lost 4 bases and the J gene lost 2 bases, with 16 bases spanning the gap. Germline V gene lookup returns CDR1 LNHDA and CDR2 SQIVND (reference sequence). The CDR3 contains 16 residues. The CDR3 loop is CASSTRARTITDTQYF. The CDR3 DNA reads as TGTGCCAGTAGTACGCGGGCCCGGACCATCACAGATACGCAGTATTTT.

V usage is TRBV7-3 and J usage is TRBJ2-1, with 8 nucleotides matching TRBD1. The trim removed 3 bases at V and 7 bases at J, leaving 8 bases unmatched. The CDR3 covers 15 residues. The germline V gene has CDR1 SGHTA and CDR2 FQGTGA. CDR3 protein: CASSFGQGARNEQFF. The CDR3, as DNA: TGTGCCAGCAGCTTCGGGCAGGGGGCGAGGAATGAGCAGTTCTTC.

This clone was found a few times. The genes are TRBV5-4 and TRBJ2-5, with 7 nucleotides matching TRBD1. Trimming removed 3 bases from V and 3 bases from J; junction bases left unmatched: 5. From germline, CDR1 is SGHNT and CDR2 YYREEE (reference sequence). CDR3 length: 14 amino acids. As DNA, the CDR3 is TGTGCCAGCAGCTCGGGGCAGGGGGAAGAGACCCAGTACTTC. Translating gives CASSSGQGEETQYF. Drawing the rest from reference TRBV5-4 and TRBJ2-5, the complete variable domain is ETGVTQSPTHLIKTRGQQVTLRCSSQSGHNTVSWYQQALGQGPQFIFQYYREEENGRGNFPPRFSGLQFPNYSSELNVNALELDDSALYLCASSSGQGEETQYFGPGTRLLVL.

This clone was detected once. This rearrangement joins TRBV10-3 to TRBJ1-2, with TRBD1 matching over 10 bases. The CDR3 is made up of 14 amino acids. The V and J ends lost 7 bases and 7 bases, in that order; junction bases with no gene match: 9. Germline CDR1 reads ENHRY; CDR2 reads SYGVKD. CDR3 protein: CAITRDRGLSGYTF. As DNA, the CDR3 is TGTGCCATCACCAGGGACAGGGGATTAAGTGGCTACACCTTC.